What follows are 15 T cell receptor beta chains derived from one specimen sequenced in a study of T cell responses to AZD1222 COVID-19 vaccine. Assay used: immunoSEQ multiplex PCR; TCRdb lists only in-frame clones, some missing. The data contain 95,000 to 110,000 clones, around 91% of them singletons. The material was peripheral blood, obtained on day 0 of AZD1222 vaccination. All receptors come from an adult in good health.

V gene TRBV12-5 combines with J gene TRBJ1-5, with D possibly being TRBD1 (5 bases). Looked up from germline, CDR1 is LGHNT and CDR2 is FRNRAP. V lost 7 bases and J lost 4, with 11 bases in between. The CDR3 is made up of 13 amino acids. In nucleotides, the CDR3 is TGTGCTAGTGCCGTTCGGGGGAATCAGCCCCAGCATTTT. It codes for CASAVRGNQPQHF.

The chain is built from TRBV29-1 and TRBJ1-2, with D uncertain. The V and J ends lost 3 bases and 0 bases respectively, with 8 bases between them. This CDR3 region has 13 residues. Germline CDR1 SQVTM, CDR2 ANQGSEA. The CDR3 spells CSVDYPSNYGYTF. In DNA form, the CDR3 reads TGCAGCGTTGATTATCCTTCTAACTATGGCTACACCTTC. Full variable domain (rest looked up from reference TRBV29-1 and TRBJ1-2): SAVISQKPSRDICQRGTSLTIQCQVDSQVTMMFWYRQQPGQSLTLIATANQGSEATYESGFVIDKFPISRPNLTFSTLTVSNMSPEDSSIYLCSVDYPSNYGYTFGSGTRLTVV.

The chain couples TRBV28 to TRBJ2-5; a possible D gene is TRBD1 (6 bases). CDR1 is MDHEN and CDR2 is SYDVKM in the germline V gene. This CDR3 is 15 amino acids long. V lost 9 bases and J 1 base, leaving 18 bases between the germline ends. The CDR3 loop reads CASSSRDTFQETQYF. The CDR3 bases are TGTGCCAGTTCCTCTCGGGACACCTTCCAAGAGACCCAGTACTTC.

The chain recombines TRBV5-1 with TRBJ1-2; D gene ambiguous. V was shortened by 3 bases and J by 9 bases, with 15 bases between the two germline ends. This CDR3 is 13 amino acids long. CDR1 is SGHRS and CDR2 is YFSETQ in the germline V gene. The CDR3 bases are TGCGCCAGCAGCTCCGGGTCCTCCCGTAGCTACACCTTC. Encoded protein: CASSSGSSRSYTF.

CDR3 nucleotide sequence: TGCAGCGTGGGGCGGGGGCTCAACTACGAGCAGTACTTC. Protein: CSVGRGLNYEQYF. The chain links TRBV29-1 to TRBJ2-7; a weak D match, TRBD2 (7 bases). Germline values: CDR1 SQVTM, CDR2 ANQGSEA. This CDR3 comprises 13 residues. Trimming shortened V by 6 bases and J by 3 bases, and 15 bases separated the two germline ends.

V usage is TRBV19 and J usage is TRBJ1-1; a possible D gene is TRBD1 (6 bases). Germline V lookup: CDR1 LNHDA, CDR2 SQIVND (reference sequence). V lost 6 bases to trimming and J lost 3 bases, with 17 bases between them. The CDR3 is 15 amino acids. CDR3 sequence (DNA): TGTGCCAGTAGAGTCTGGATGGGGGCGGACACTGAAGCTTTCTTT. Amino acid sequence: CASRVWMGADTEAFF.

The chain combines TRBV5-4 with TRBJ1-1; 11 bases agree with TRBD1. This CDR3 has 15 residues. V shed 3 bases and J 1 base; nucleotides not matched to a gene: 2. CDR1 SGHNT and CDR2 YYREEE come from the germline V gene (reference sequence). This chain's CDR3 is CASSSGQGGNTEAFF. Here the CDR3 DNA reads TGTGCCAGCAGCTCGGGACAGGGGGGGAACACTGAAGCTTTCTTT.

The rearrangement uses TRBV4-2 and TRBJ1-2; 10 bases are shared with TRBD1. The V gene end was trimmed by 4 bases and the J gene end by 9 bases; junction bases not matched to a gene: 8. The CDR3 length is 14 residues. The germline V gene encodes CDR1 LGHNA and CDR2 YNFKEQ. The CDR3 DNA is TGTGCCAGCAGCCGCGGGGACAGGGGCGGGAGCTACACCTTC. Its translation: CASSRGDRGGSYTF.

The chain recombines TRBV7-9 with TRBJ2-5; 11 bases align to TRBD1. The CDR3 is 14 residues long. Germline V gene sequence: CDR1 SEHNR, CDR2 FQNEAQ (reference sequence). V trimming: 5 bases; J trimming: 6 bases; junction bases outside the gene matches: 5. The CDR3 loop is CASSRGQGEKTQYF. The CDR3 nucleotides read TGTGCCAGCAGCAGGGGACAGGGGGAGAAGACCCAGTACTTC.

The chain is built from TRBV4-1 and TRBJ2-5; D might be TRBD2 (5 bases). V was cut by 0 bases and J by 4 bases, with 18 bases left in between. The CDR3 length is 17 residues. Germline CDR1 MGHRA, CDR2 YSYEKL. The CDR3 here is CASSQDLGPGERETQYF. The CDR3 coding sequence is TGCGCCAGCAGCCAAGACCTTGGGCCTGGGGAGCGAGAGACCCAGTACTTC.

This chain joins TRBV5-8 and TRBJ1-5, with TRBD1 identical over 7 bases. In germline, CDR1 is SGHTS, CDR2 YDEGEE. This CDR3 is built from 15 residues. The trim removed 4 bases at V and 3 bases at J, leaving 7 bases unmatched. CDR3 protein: CASSPQGSVNQPQHF. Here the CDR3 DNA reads TGTGCCAGCAGCCCACAGGGGAGCGTCAATCAGCCCCAGCATTTT.

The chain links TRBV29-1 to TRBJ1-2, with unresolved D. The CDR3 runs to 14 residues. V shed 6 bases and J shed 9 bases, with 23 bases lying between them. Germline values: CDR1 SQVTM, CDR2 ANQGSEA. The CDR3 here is CSVGGSGPPLRYTF. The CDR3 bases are TGCAGCGTGGGAGGGTCTGGTCCCCCCCTACGCTACACCTTC.

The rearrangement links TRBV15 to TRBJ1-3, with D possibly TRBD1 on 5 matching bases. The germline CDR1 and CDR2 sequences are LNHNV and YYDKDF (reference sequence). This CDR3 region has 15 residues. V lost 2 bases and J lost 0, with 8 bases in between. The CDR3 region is CATSRRGRSGNTIYF. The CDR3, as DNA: TGTGCCACCAGCAGAAGGGGCCGCTCTGGAAACACCATATATTTT.

CDR3 residues: CASSPDRGYEQYF. As DNA, the CDR3 is TGTGCCAGCAGTCCAGACAGGGGTTACGAGCAGTACTTC. The V call is TRBV5-4, the J call TRBJ2-7; TRBD1 agrees at 8 bases. V dropped 5 bases and J dropped 4; count of bases not matched to a gene: 5. The CDR3 is made up of 13 amino acids. Germline assignment: CDR1 SGHNT and CDR2 YYREEE (reference sequence).

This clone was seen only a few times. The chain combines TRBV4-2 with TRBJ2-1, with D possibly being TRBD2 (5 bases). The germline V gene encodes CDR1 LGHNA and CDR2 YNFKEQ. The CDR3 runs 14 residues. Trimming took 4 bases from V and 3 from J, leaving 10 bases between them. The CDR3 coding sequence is TGTGCCAGCAGCCCCGAGGGAGACTACAATGAGCAGTTCTTC. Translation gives CASSPEGDYNEQFF.